This T cell receptor (beta chain) is drawn from a study of blood T cell repertoires in COVID-19. Across the whole study: PBMCs, B-cell-depleted T cells, or T cells provided the cDNA or gDNA that made up the material.

This CDR3 region has 14 residues. Trimming cost V 5 bases and J 6 bases, with 16 bases left between them. CDR1 is SGHTA and CDR2 is FQGTGA in the germline V gene. Clones were read by immunoSEQ multiplex PCR, and TCRdb kept only the in-frame ones, dropping some. The sample yields some 250,000 clones, 88% seen once. V usage is TRBV7-3 and J usage is TRBJ1-1; weak D call: TRBD1 (5 bases). The sequencing input was peripheral blood. This clonotype was obtained from a human donor in a cohort sampled during active COVID-19. The CDR3 protein is CASSPPGWGAEAFF. The DNA for the CDR3 is TGTGCCAGCAGCCCCCCTGGCTGGGGCGCTGAAGCTTTCTTT.